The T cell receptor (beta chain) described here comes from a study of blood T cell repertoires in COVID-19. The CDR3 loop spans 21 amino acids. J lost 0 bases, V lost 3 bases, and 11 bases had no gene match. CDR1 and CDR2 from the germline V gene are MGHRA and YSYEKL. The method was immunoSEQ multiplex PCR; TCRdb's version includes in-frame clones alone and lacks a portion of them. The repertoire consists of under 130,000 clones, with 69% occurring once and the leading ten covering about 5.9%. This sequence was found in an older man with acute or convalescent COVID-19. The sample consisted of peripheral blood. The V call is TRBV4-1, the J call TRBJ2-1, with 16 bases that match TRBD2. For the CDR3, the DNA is TGCGCCAGCAGCCACCCGGGACTGGGACTAGCGGGAGGGTCCTCCTACAATGAGCAGTTCTTC. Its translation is CASSHPGLGLAGGSSYNEQFF.